This T cell receptor beta chain was sequenced in a study of shared clonotypes between healthy human individuals. Overall study: Every donor yielded three CD4 naive, three CD4 memory, two CD8 naive and one CD8 memory plate.

Several immunoSEQ plates held equal portions of the genomic DNA taken from each subset. Replicate PCRs run on sorted subsets employed 200 ng DNA, 30,000 to 35,000 T cell genomes. Using immunoSEQ multiplex PCR, the repertoire was profiled, and TCRdb retains in-frame clones only, with some absent. The sample has some 2,400,000 clones; approximately 96% are singletons. The CDR3 consists of 14 residues. Germline V gene sequence: CDR1 SGHAT, CDR2 FQNNGV. V lost 5 bases to trimming and J lost 4 bases, with 11 bases between them. The sequence derives from a man younger than 35 in good health. The chain couples TRBV11-2 to TRBJ1-4; D ambiguous. Sequencing was carried out using naive CD4+ T cells sorted from blood. Subset meaning: CD45RA+ positively selected. The CDR3 protein is CASSPDGDNEKLFF. The CDR3 bases are TGTGCCAGCAGCCCGGACGGGGATAATGAAAAACTGTTTTTT.